This TCR beta chain was identified in a study of long-term antiretroviral therapy in people with HIV. General study results and limits: ART preceded a rise in diversity that nonetheless stayed lower than in transplant donor controls.

The immunoSEQ assay was v3.0, run at survey level. Each sample had sequencing targeting roughly 35,000-55,000 T-cell genomes. Libraries were prepared by immunoSEQ multiplex PCR; TCRdb keeps only in-frame clonotypes and omits some of them. The sample lists approximately 12,000 clones, around 89% occurring once. Researchers secured at least one pre-ART and at least two post-ART PBMC samples from each donor. A note on this clone: Its matching antigen is unknown.

The junction had 2 bases not matched to a gene; V was cut back by 1 base and J by 2 bases. Germline values: CDR1 MGHRA, CDR2 YSYEKL. The CDR3 totals 15 residues. This receptor was identified in a woman aged 40 to 50 with HIV. The chain couples TRBV4-1 to TRBJ2-7, with TRBD2 matching over 10 bases. The sample here was unsorted PBMCs, taken 0.2 years before starting antiretroviral therapy. The CDR3, as DNA: TGCGCCAGCAGCCAAGGAGCGGGGGGGACCTACGAGCAGTACTTC. Its translation: CASSQGAGGTYEQYF.